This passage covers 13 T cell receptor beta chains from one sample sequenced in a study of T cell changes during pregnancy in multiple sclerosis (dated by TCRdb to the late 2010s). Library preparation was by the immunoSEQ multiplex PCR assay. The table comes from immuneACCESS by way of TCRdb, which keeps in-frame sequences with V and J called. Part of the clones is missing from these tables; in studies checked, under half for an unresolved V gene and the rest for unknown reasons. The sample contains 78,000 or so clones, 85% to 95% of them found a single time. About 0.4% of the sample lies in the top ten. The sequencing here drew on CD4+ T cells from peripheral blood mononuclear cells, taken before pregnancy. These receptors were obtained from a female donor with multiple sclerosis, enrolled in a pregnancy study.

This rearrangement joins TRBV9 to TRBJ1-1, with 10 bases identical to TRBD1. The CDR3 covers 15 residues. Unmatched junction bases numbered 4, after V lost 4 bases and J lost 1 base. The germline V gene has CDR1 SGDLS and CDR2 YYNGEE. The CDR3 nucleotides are TGTGCCAGCAGCTTAGGGACAGGGGAGAACACTGAAGCTTTCTTT. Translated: CASSLGTGENTEAFF.

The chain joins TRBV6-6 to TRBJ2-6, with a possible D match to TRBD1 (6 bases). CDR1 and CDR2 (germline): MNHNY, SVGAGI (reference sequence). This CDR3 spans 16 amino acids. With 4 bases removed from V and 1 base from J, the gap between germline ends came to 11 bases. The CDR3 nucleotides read TGTGCCAGCAGTTTACAACAGGGATCTGGGGCCAACGTCCTGACTTTC. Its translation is CASSLQQGSGANVLTF.

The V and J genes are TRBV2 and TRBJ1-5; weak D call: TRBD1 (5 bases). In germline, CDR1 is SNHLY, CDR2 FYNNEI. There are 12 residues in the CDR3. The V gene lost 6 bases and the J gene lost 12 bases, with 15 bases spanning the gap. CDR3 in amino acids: CASSPLAGFQHF. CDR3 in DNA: TGTGCCAGCAGCCCCCTGGCAGGGTTCCAGCATTTT.

CDR3 bases: TGTGCCAGCAGCGCACTGACAGTGAACACTGAAGCTTTCTTT. This sequence encodes CASSALTVNTEAFF. The genes are TRBV7-9 and TRBJ1-1; TRBD1 might be the D (5 bases). The germline V gene encodes CDR1 SEHNR and CDR2 FQNEAQ (reference sequence). The CDR3 runs 14 residues. The ends were cut back, 5 bases at V and 0 bases at J, with 10 bases in the middle.

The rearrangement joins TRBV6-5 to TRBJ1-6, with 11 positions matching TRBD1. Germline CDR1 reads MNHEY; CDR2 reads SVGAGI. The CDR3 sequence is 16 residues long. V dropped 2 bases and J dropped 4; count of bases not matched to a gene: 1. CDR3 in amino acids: CASSYGQGAYNSPLHF. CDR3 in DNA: TGTGCCAGCAGTTACGGACAGGGGGCTTATAATTCACCCCTCCACTTT.

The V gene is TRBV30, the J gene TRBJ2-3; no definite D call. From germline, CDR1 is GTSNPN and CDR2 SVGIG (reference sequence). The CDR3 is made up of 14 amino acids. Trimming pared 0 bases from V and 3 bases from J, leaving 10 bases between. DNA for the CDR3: TGTGCCTGGAGTGTACCGGGTACAACAGATACGCAGTATTTT. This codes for CAWSVPGTTDTQYF.

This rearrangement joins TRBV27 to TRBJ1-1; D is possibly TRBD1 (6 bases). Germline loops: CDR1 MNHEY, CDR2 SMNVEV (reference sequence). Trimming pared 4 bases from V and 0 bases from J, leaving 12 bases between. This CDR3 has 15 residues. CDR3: CASSWTALMNTEAFF. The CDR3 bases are TGTGCCAGCAGTTGGACAGCCCTTATGAACACTGAAGCTTTCTTT.

The CDR3 DNA follows: TGTGCCAGCAGTTCGGAGGACAGGGCGTTATCTGGAAACACCATATATTTT. It specifies CASSSEDRALSGNTIYF. This chain joins TRBV27 and TRBJ1-3; TRBD1 matches 8 bases. Germline V CDR1 and CDR2: MNHEY, SMNVEV (reference sequence). V lost 4 bases and J lost 1; bases outside the gene matches: 9. The CDR3 runs to 17 residues.

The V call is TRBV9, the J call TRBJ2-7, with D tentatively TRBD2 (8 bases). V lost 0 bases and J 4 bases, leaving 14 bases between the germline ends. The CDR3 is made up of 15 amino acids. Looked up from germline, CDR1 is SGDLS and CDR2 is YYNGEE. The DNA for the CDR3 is TGTGCCAGCAGCGTAGGGGTAGCGGGACAGTACGAGCAGTACTTC. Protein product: CASSVGVAGQYEQYF.

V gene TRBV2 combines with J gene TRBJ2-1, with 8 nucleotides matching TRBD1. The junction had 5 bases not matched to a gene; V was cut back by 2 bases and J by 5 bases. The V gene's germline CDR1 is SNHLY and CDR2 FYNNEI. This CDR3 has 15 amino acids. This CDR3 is CASSESGRGHNEQFF. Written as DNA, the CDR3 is TGTGCCAGCAGTGAATCGGGCAGGGGGCACAATGAGCAGTTCTTC.

The CDR3 bases are TGTGCCAGCAGCAGGGCGGGGGCTGGGGACACAGATACGCAGTATTTT. It yields the protein CASSRAGAGDTDTQYF. This chain links TRBV9 with TRBJ2-3; TRBD2 is a possible D gene (7 bases). The ends were cut back, 4 bases at V and 2 bases at J, with 17 bases in the middle. The germline V gene has CDR1 SGDLS and CDR2 YYNGEE. This CDR3 is built from 16 residues.

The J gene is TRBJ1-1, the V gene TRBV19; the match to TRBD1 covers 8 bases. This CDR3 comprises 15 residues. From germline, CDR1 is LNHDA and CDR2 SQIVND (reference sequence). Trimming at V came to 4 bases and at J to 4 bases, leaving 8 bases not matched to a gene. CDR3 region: CASSTTGVWGTEAFF. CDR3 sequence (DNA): TGTGCCAGTAGTACGACAGGGGTCTGGGGCACTGAAGCTTTCTTT.

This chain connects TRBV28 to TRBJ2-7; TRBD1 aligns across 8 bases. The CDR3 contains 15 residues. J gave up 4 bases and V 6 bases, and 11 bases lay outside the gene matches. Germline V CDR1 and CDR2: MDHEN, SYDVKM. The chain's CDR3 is CASSPVPGGSYEQYF. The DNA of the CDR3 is TGTGCCAGCAGCCCAGTTCCAGGGGGCAGTTACGAGCAGTACTTC.